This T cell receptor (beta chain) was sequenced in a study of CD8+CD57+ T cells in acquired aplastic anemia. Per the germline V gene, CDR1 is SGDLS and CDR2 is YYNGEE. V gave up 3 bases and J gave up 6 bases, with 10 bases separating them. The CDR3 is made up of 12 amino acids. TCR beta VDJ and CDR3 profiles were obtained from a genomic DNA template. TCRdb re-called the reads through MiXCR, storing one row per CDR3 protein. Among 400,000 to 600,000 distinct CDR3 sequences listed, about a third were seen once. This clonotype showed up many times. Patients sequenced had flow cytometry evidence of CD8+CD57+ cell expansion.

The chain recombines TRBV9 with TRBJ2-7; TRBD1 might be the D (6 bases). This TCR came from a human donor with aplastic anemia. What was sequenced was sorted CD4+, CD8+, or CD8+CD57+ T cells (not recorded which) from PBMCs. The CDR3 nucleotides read TGTGCCAGCAGCGCCCAGGGGCCCGAGCAGTACTTC. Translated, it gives CASSAQGPEQYF.